Listed below are T cell receptor beta chains from one sample, sequenced in a study of T cells in Graves' hyperthyroidism and ophthalmopathy. TCRdb independently ran MiXCR on the multiplex PCR reads; one entry per CDR3 protein. The sample carries about 560,000 distinct CDR3 sequences, approximately 16% recorded once. Sequences were obtained from blood. The receptor set was obtained from a woman between 18 and 29 years old with Graves' hyperthyroidism. Each CDR3 is given with its conserved first and last residue. Fields, in order: clone size, V gene, D gene, J gene, CDR3 DNA, CDR3 protein. D genes are given only for firm matches. Size is omitted from some rows. Given values are once, few, many or a class for expanded clones.

size: many; V: TRBV20-1; D: TRBD2; J: TRBJ2-3; DNA: TGCAGTGCTAGCTCTAGCGGGAGAGATACGCAGTATTTT; CDR3: CSASSSGRDTQYF
size: few; V: TRBV6-1; D: TRBD1; J: TRBJ2-2; DNA: TGTGCCAGCAGCCCGACGGACAGGGAGGTCACCGGGGAGCTGTTTTTT; CDR3: CASSPTDREVTGELFF
size: .; V: TRBV29-1; D: TRBD2; J: TRBJ2-1; DNA: TGCAGCGTCGCAGACCTGGGACTAGCGGGGGACGAGCAGTTCTTC; CDR3: CSVADLGLAGDEQFF
size: .; V: TRBV28; D: .; J: TRBJ2-7; DNA: TGTGCCAGCAGTACAACGGTTTACGAGCAGTACTTC; CDR3: CASSTTVYEQYF
size: .; V: TRBV24-1; D: .; J: TRBJ1-1; DNA: TGTGCCACCAGTGATACGAATACCATGAACACTGAAGCTTTCTTT; CDR3: CATSDTNTMNTEAFF
size: .; V: TRBV29-1; D: .; J: TRBJ2-5; DNA: TGCAGCGTTGATAGAACAGGCCAAGAGACCCAGTACTTC; CDR3: CSVDRTGQETQYF
size: many; V: TRBV20-1; D: .; J: TRBJ2-2; DNA: TGCAGTGCTGCTAGGAACACCGGGGAGCTGTTTTTT; CDR3: CSAARNTGELFF
size: many; V: TRBV10-2; D: .; J: TRBJ1-5; DNA: TGCGCCAGCAGGGGGACAATCGGCAATCAGCCCCAGCATTTT; CDR3: CASRGTIGNQPQHF
size: .; V: TRBV5-1; D: TRBD2; J: TRBJ2-3; DNA: TGCGCCAGCACCCCTAGCGGGATCACAGATACGCAGTATTTT; CDR3: CASTPSGITDTQYF
size: many; V: TRBV2; D: .; J: TRBJ2-1; DNA: TGTGCCAGCAGTCGGACTAATGGAAATGAGCAGTTCTTC; CDR3: CASSRTNGNEQFF
size: .; V: TRBV24-1; D: .; J: TRBJ2-2; DNA: TGTGCCACCAGTGATTTGCCTTTTTCGGTCGGGGAGCTGTTTTTT; CDR3: CATSDLPFSVGELFF
size: few; V: TRBV6-2/TRBV6-3; D: .; J: TRBJ2-1; DNA: TGTGCCAGCAGTTGGGGGGACAACACTGCCTACAATGAGCAGTTCTTC; CDR3: CASSWGDNTAYNEQFF
size: many; V: TRBV20-1; D: .; J: TRBJ2-3; DNA: TGCAGTGCTAGAGATTATATAACAGGCCGCGCAGATACGCAGTATTTT; CDR3: CSARDYITGRADTQYF
size: many; V: TRBV6-1; D: .; J: TRBJ2-3; DNA: TGTGCCAGCAGTTATACAGGGTCCACAGATACGCAGTATTTT; CDR3: CASSYTGSTDTQYF
size: .; V: TRBV25-1; D: .; J: TRBJ1-2; DNA: TGTGCCAGCAGTGAATCGAGCTGGACAAGGGGCCCGGGCGATGGCTACACCTTC; CDR3: CASSESSWTRGPGDGYTF
size: .; V: TRBV12-3/TRBV12-4; D: .; J: TRBJ1-5; DNA: TGTGCCAGCAGTTGGGGGAGGAGGCCCCGGCAGCCCCAGCATTTT; CDR3: CASSWGRRPRQPQHF
size: many; V: TRBV3-1; D: TRBD1; J: TRBJ1-2; DNA: TGTGCCAGCAGCCAAGGGACAGGGCCGCGTGGCTACACCTTC; CDR3: CASSQGTGPRGYTF
size: .; V: TRBV6-5; D: TRBD1; J: TRBJ1-4; DNA: TGTGCCAGCAGTTACTCGCCAGGGGGAAGCGAAAAACTGTTTTTT; CDR3: CASSYSPGGSEKLFF